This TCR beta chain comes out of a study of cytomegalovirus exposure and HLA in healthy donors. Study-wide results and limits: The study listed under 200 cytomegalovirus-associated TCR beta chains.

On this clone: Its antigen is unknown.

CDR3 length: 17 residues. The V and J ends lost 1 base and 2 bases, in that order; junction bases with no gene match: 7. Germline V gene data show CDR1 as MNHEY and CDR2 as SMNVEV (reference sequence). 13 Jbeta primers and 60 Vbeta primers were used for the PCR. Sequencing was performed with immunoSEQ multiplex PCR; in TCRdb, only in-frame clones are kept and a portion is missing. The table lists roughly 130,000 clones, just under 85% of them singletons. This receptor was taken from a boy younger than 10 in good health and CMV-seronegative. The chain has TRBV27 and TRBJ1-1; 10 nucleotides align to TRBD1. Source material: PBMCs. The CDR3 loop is CASSLYGTGAGNTEAFF. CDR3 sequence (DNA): TGTGCCAGCAGTTTATATGGGACAGGGGCGGGAAACACTGAAGCTTTCTTT.